One TCR beta chain is described in this entry. Its antigen is unknown. V dropped 1 base and J dropped 1 base, with 11 bases sitting between them. Germline loops: CDR1 SGHNT, CDR2 YYREEE (reference sequence). The CDR3 has 15 amino acids. This specimen comes from a study of immune evolution from preneoplasia to lung adenocarcinoma. The assay was immunoSEQ multiplex PCR, and TCRdb's table has in-frame clones only and misses some. This table has 9,500 to 10,000 clones, around 89% appearing once. Each case's diagnosis was confirmed by two pathologists on H&E. Study observations and caveats: Top clone frequencies peaked in normal lung, apparently declining through invasive adenocarcinoma.

This sequence was found in a person aged 65-85 years with invasive lung adenocarcinoma. Some clones in this sample may be carry-over from other donors' samples. The genes are TRBV5-4 and TRBJ1-1, with unresolved D. The sequenced material came from FFPE invasive lung adenocarcinoma tissue. CDR3 loop: CASSLIDMPNTEAFF. CDR3 DNA sequence: TGTGCCAGCAGCTTGATCGACATGCCGAACACTGAAGCTTTCTTT.